This T cell receptor beta chain was recovered during a study of beta chain features in type 1 diabetes. About the study: All of the samples together had 95 million to 140 million sorted cells examined. Overall study findings and caveats: TCRB CDR3s were moderately but significantly shorter in Type 1 diabetes patients in all four CD4+ subsets. A cDNA-based sequencing approach could over-represent cells with high TCR expression.

Points on this clone: The antigen remains undetermined.

The investigators reverse transcribed all of the isolated RNA, so they sequenced expressed TCRB transcripts. Samples of naive, central memory and regulatory T cells yielded a mean of about 3.5 million reads. Data came from immunoSEQ multiplex PCR; TCRdb stores just in-frame clones and leaves some out. The top ten clones hold 0.6% to 0.9% of a sample with some 130,000 clones, around 9% of them seen once. V lost 5 bases and J 6 bases, leaving 16 bases between the germline ends. Germline-derived CDR1 and CDR2 are SEHNR and FQNEAQ (reference sequence). This CDR3 has 15 amino acids. Blood was collected once per donor into heparin, averaging about 116 mL.

The TCR originated in a man in his thirties or forties with type 1 diabetes. The rearrangement uses TRBV7-9 and TRBJ2-2, with TRBD1 as a possible D gene (5 bases). The sequenced sample consisted of central memory CD4+ T cells from blood. The CDR3 DNA sequence: TGTGCCAGCAGCCGAACCAGGGATAGGCCCGGGGAGCTGTTTTTT. Protein: CASSRTRDRPGELFF.